This T cell receptor (beta chain) came from a study of tissue T cells after allogeneic stem cell transplantation. Trimming cost V 0 bases and J 5 bases, with 7 bases left between them. Germline lookup yields CDR1 MNHNY and CDR2 SVGAGI (reference sequence). This CDR3 has 13 amino acids. Repertoires were generated with immunoSEQ multiplex PCR, while TCRdb's copy carries only in-frame clones and drops some. In the table there are 1,100 or so clones, 70% of which are singletons. All graft-versus-host disease patients had gastrointestinal involvement and received several lines of directed therapy. This clone has more than one count but fewer than ten.

The clonotype originates from a male patient at least 60 years old with steroid-refractory graft-versus-host disease after an allogeneic stem cell transplant. Part of the T cells may come from the graft donor. The chain carries TRBV6-6 and TRBJ1-2; no definite D call. This specimen consisted of skin, obtained at autopsy. For the CDR3, the DNA is TGTGCCAGCAGTTACTCCCCCCGATATGGCTACACCTTC. Translated: CASSYSPRYGYTF.